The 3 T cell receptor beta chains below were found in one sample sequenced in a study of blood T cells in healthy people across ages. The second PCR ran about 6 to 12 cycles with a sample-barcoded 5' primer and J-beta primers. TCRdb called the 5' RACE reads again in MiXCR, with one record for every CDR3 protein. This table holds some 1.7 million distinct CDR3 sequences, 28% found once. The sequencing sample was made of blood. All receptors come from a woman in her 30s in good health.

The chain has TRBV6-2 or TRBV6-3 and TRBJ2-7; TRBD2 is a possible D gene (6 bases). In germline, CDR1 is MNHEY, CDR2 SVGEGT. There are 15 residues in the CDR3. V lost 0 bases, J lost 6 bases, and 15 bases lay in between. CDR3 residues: CASSYSGRGSGEQYF. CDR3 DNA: TGTGCCAGCAGTTACTCGGGACGGGGGTCGGGCGAGCAGTACTTC.

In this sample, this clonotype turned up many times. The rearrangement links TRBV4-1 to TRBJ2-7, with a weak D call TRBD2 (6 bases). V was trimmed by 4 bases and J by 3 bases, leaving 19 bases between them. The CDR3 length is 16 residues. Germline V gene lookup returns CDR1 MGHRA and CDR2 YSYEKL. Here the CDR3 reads CASSPVSGLLNYEQYF. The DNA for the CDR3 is TGCGCCAGCAGCCCCGTTAGCGGCCTACTCAACTACGAGCAGTACTTC.

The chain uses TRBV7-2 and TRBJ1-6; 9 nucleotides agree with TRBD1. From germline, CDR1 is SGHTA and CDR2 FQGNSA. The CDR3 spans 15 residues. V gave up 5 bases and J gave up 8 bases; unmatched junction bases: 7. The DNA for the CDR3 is TGTGCCAGCAGCCTGAGGACAGGGGTTGATTCACCCCTCCACTTT. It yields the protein CASSLRTGVDSPLHF.